A selection of T cell receptor beta chains follows, all from one sample in a study of glioma-infiltrating T cells after dendritic cell vaccination. Measured with immunoSEQ multiplex PCR; TCRdb has only the in-frame clones, and not every one. The table includes 25,000 to 35,000 clones, 90% detected once. Specimen: blood, collected before dendritic cell vaccination. Receptors originate from a human donor with glioblastoma. CDR3s include the opening cysteine and the closing phenylalanine or tryptophan. Fields, in order: V gene, clone size, D gene, J gene, CDR3 protein, CDR3 DNA. A D gene is named only where the DNA matches it firmly. Only part of the rows carry a size: once, few, many, or a class if the clone is expanded.

V: TRBV6-6
size: .
D: .
J: TRBJ2-3
CDR3: CAIAGPSTDTQYF
DNA: TGTGCCATCGCGGGGCCCAGCACAGATACGCAGTATTTT

V: TRBV5-4
size: .
D: .
J: TRBJ2-6
CDR3: CASSFGLVSGANVLTF
DNA: TGTGCCAGCAGCTTCGGTCTTGTCTCTGGGGCCAACGTCCTGACTTTC

V: TRBV7-6
size: .
D: .
J: TRBJ2-5
CDR3: CASSRRDFSRETQYF
DNA: TGTGCCAGCAGCCGGAGGGACTTCTCGAGGGAGACCCAGTACTTC

V: TRBV29-1
size: .
D: TRBD1
J: TRBJ1-2
CDR3: CSGLIQGSAVRGYTF
DNA: TGCAGCGGCCTCATACAGGGGAGTGCGGTCCGGGGCTACACCTTC

V: TRBV5-4
size: few
D: TRBD2
J: TRBJ2-7
CDR3: CASSSSRGGSSSYEQYF
DNA: TGTGCCAGCAGCTCGTCCCGGGGGGGCTCAAGCTCCTACGAGCAGTACTTC

V: TRBV7-2
size: .
D: .
J: TRBJ2-7
CDR3: CASSLTVFSYEQYF
DNA: TGTGCCAGCAGCCTAACAGTGTTCTCCTACGAGCAGTACTTC

V: TRBV7-9
size: .
D: TRBD2
J: TRBJ2-6
CDR3: CASSLDLAGGISGANVLTF
DNA: TGTGCCAGCAGCTTAGATCTAGCGGGAGGTATCTCTGGGGCCAACGTCCTGACTTTC

V: TRBV5-1
size: .
D: .
J: TRBJ2-5
CDR3: CASSLVQGRETQYF
DNA: TGCGCCAGCAGCTTGGTCCAGGGGCGGGAGACCCAGTACTTC

V: TRBV19
size: .
D: .
J: TRBJ1-2
CDR3: CASSGFANYGYTF
DNA: TGTGCCAGTAGCGGGTTCGCTAACTATGGCTACACCTTC

V: TRBV18
size: .
D: .
J: TRBJ1-6
CDR3: CASSTNVYNSPLHF
DNA: TGTGCCAGCTCAACAAATGTATATAATTCACCCCTCCACTTT